Below, one T cell receptor beta chain is given with its context. Its antigen is not known. Use of 60 Vbeta and 13 Jbeta primers characterized the PCR. Authors' data handling: It was a later analysis that counted 75 million to 90 million unique TCR beta chains, of which approximately 11 million were shared. The data were produced by immunoSEQ multiplex PCR, yet TCRdb's version contains in-frame clones alone and is incomplete. Clonal size and the V and J genes are those of that table, whereas D and trimming came from the DNA. This sample yields 120,000 to 150,000 clones, of which over 60% are seen a single time; approximately 2.9% belongs to the top ten. These data come from a study of cytomegalovirus exposure and HLA in healthy donors. The overall study: Among the approximately 400 genotyped donors, more than 70% were placed in the Caucasian-associated ancestry cluster. Study results and limitations: A later analysis found TCR association rates differed by HLA locus, highest for DRB1 and lowest for HLA-C.

The receptor comes from a middle-aged man in good health and CMV-seropositive. Specimen: PBMCs.

The chain's CDR3 is CASRYDRGSEQYF. DNA for the CDR3: TGTGCCAGCAGGTATGACAGGGGAAGCGAGCAGTACTTC. The rearrangement links TRBV6-6 to TRBJ2-7, with TRBD1 matching 8 bases. The germline V gene encodes CDR1 MNHNY and CDR2 SVGAGI (reference sequence). V was clipped by 6 bases and J by 6 bases; unmatched bases: 7. The CDR3 covers 13 residues.